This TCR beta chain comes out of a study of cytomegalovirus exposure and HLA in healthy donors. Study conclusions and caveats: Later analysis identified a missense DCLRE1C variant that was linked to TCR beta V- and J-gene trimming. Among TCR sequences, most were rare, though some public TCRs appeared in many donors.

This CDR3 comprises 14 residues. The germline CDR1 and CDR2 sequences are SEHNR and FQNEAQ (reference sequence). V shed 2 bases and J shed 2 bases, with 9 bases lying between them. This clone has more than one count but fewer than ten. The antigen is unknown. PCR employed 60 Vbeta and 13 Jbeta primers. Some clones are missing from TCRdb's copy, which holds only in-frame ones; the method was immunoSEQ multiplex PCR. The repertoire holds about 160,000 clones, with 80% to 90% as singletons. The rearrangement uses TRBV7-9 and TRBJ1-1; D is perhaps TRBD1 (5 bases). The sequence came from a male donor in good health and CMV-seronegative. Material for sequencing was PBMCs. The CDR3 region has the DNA TGTGCCAGCAGCTTATACGACAGAAACACTGAAGCTTTCTTT. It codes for CASSLYDRNTEAFF.